The 20 T cell receptor beta chains presented below share a single source sample, sequenced in a study of memory CD8 T cells in hepatitis C reinfection. The table came from immunoSEQ multiplex PCR; TCRdb's copy has only in-frame clones and leaves some out. Found here are roughly 43,000 clones, more than 75% of them singletons; the top ten hold around 1.2%. The time point is: peak reinfection, 3 to 8 weeks after reinfection detection. No in vitro expansion preceded TCR sequencing of the sorted cells. Specimen: naive CD8+ T cells sorted from blood. The receptors here all came from a young man with hepatitis C virus infection.

V gene TRBV15 combines with J gene TRBJ2-3; weak D call: TRBD2 (5 bases). The length of the CDR3 is 13 residues. Per germline, CDR1 LNHNV and CDR2 YYDKDF (reference sequence). V was shortened by 6 bases and J by 5 bases, with 12 bases between the two germline ends. In DNA form, the CDR3 reads TGTGCCACCAGATCACTGGGAGAAGATACGCAGTATTTT. This gives the protein CATRSLGEDTQYF.

This chain links TRBV4-3 with TRBJ2-1; tentative D call: TRBD1 (6 bases). In germline, CDR1 is LGHNA, CDR2 YSLEER. The CDR3 sequence is 15 residues long. Trimming cost V 4 bases and J 5 bases, with 15 bases left between them. The CDR3 nucleotides read TGCGCCAGCAGCCTCATACAGGGACCCAACAATGAGCAGTTCTTC. Translating gives CASSLIQGPNNEQFF.

The V call is TRBV6-5, the J call TRBJ2-1; no definite D call. V lost 0 bases and J lost 9, with 12 bases in between. The CDR3 loop spans 14 amino acids. From germline, CDR1 is MNHEY and CDR2 SVGAGI. The CDR3 loop is CASSYSSPGGEQFF. The CDR3 nucleotides read TGTGCCAGCAGTTACTCTTCGCCCGGCGGTGAGCAGTTCTTC.

This chain connects TRBV6-6 to TRBJ1-1; D unclear. CDR3 length equals 16 residues. V lost 0 bases and J 1 base, leaving 12 bases between the germline ends. Germline V gives CDR1 MNHNY, CDR2 SVGAGI (reference sequence). In nucleotides, the CDR3 is TGTGCCAGCAGTTACTCGATTTGGGAGGGGAACACTGAAGCTTTCTTT. Amino acids: CASSYSIWEGNTEAFF.

The CDR3 nucleotides read TGTGCCAGCAGCTTAGGGGGCTTCCTGGAGACCCAGTACTTC. Translating it yields CASSLGGFLETQYF. The rearrangement links TRBV13 to TRBJ2-5, with no clear D. CDR1 is PRHDT, CDR2 FYEKMQ, per germline (reference sequence). This CDR3 contains 14 residues. Trimming left V 0 bases short and J 5 bases short, with 10 bases between.

The V call is TRBV6-6, the J call TRBJ1-2, with D unresolved. The V gene lost 0 bases and the J gene lost 10 bases, with 6 bases spanning the gap. The CDR3 runs to 11 residues. CDR1 is MNHNY, CDR2 SVGAGI, per germline (reference sequence). CDR3 sequence reads: CASSYSQDYTF. DNA for the CDR3: TGTGCCAGCAGTTACTCGCAGGACTACACCTTC.

The chain has TRBV7-9 and TRBJ1-1; D not certain. The CDR3 loop spans 14 amino acids. The ends were cut back, 1 base at V and 1 base at J, with 7 bases in the middle. The germline V gene has CDR1 SEHNR and CDR2 FQNEAQ (reference sequence). CDR3 residues: CASSLVTKNTEAFF. As DNA, the CDR3 is TGTGCCAGCAGCTTAGTGACAAAGAACACTGAAGCTTTCTTT.

V gene TRBV29-1 combines with J gene TRBJ2-1, with 7 bases lining up with TRBD2. V lost 0 bases and J lost 5; bases outside the gene matches: 13. In germline, CDR1 is SQVTM, CDR2 ANQGSEA. This CDR3 region has 17 residues. The CDR3 protein is CSVEDLSSSGLDNEQFF. The CDR3, as DNA: TGCAGCGTTGAAGATCTAAGTTCTAGCGGTCTGGACAATGAGCAGTTCTTC.

The chain is built from TRBV19 and TRBJ2-5; D possibly corresponds to TRBD2 (5 bases). Germline V lookup: CDR1 LNHDA, CDR2 SQIVND (reference sequence). Trimming pared 2 bases from V and 1 base from J, leaving 8 bases between. CDR3 length equals 14 residues. This chain's CDR3 is CASSILGSQETQYF. Written as DNA, the CDR3 is TGTGCCAGTAGTATATTGGGGAGCCAAGAGACCCAGTACTTC.

This rearrangement joins TRBV6-5 to TRBJ2-3, with 8 bases aligning to TRBD2. Germline assignment: CDR1 MNHEY and CDR2 SVGAGI. The CDR3 is made up of 13 amino acids. The V gene end was trimmed by 4 bases and the J gene end by 6 bases; junction bases not matched to a gene: 3. The DNA for the CDR3 is TGTGCCAGCAGTTCCGGGGGGGTGGATACGCAGTATTTT. Translating it yields CASSSGGVDTQYF.

The chain couples TRBV6-5 to TRBJ1-5; the match to TRBD1 covers 8 bases. V shed 5 bases, J shed 5 bases, and the junction held 8 bases outside the gene matches. Looked up from germline, CDR1 is MNHEY and CDR2 is SVGAGI. The CDR3 has 15 amino acids. This CDR3 is CASSRRQGTDQPQHF. The CDR3 DNA is TGTGCCAGCAGTCGCCGACAGGGGACGGATCAGCCCCAGCATTTT.

This sequence joins TRBV28 and TRBJ1-5; 8 nucleotides match TRBD1. Germline values: CDR1 MDHEN, CDR2 SYDVKM. After removal of 6 bases from V and 7 bases from J, the junction contained 5 bases not matched to a gene. The CDR3 loop spans 13 amino acids. CDR3 loop: CASRDRGGQPQHF. The CDR3 nucleotides are TGTGCCAGCAGAGACAGGGGAGGACAGCCCCAGCATTTT.

This chain links TRBV10-3 with TRBJ2-1; possible D gene TRBD1, 6 bases. Germline V gives CDR1 ENHRY, CDR2 SYGVKD. There are 14 residues in the CDR3. Trimming removed 7 bases at V and 7 bases at J, with 17 bases between. The CDR3 reads CAITEGGVGNEQFF. The CDR3 coding sequence is TGTGCCATCACCGAAGGGGGAGTCGGTAATGAGCAGTTCTTC.

This clone is a singleton in its sample. The chain has TRBV28 and TRBJ2-3, with TRBD2 matching 14 bases. V gave up 6 bases and J gave up 3 bases; unmatched junction bases: 11. The CDR3 has 18 amino acids. CDR1 and CDR2 from the germline V gene are MDHEN and SYDVKM. The CDR3 here is CASRGTSGRNGDTDTQYF. CDR3 DNA sequence: TGTGCCAGCAGGGGGACTAGCGGGAGAAATGGGGATACAGATACGCAGTATTTT.

This chain joins TRBV11-2 and TRBJ1-4, with unresolved D. Germline assignment: CDR1 SGHAT and CDR2 FQNNGV. CDR3 length: 13 amino acids. V lost 5 bases and J 8 bases, leaving 12 bases between the germline ends. The CDR3 sequence is CASSPLGMEKLFF. The CDR3 DNA reads as TGTGCCAGCAGCCCCCTAGGCATGGAAAAACTGTTTTTT. Filled out from reference TRBV11-2 and TRBJ1-4, the complete variable domain reads EAGVAQSPRYKIIEKRQSVAFWCNPISGHATLYWYQQILGQGPKLLIQFQNNGVVDDSQLPKDRFSAERLKGVDSTLKIQPAKLEDSAVYLCASSPLGMEKLFFGSGTQLSVL.

A single count supports this clone. This chain uses TRBV5-6 with TRBJ2-1, with 13 bases that match TRBD2. The CDR3 length is 16 residues. CDR1 is SGHDT and CDR2 is YYEEEE in the germline V gene. V lost 4 bases, J lost 9 bases, and 10 bases stayed unmatched. CDR3: CASSIRTSGSRAEQFF. The CDR3 DNA reads TGTGCCAGCAGCATTCGGACTAGCGGGAGTCGGGCTGAGCAGTTCTTC.

The rearrangement uses TRBV5-1 and TRBJ2-1, with 7 bases identical to TRBD2. V lost 2 bases, J lost 3 bases, and 5 bases stayed unmatched. CDR1 and CDR2 from the germline V gene are SGHRS and YFSETQ. CDR3 length equals 15 residues. This CDR3 is CASSFSGGFYNEQFF. The CDR3 nucleotides are TGCGCCAGCAGCTTTTCGGGGGGTTTCTACAATGAGCAGTTCTTC.

The chain has TRBV7-8 and TRBJ2-3; 7 nucleotides align to TRBD2. This CDR3 has 14 amino acids. The V gene end was trimmed by 3 bases and the J gene end by 6 bases; junction bases not matched to a gene: 6. Per germline, CDR1 SGHVS and CDR2 FQNEAQ. CDR3 nucleotides: TGTGCCAGCAGCTTGGGACTATCGCCGGATACGCAGTATTTT. This codes for CASSLGLSPDTQYF.

This chain joins TRBV21-1 and TRBJ1-6. TRBV21-1 is recorded as a pseudogene. This CDR3 contains 16 residues. CDR3 sequence (DNA): TGTGCCAGCAGCAAAGCGCGGGGGGCCTTTAATTCACCCCTCCACTTT. It encodes CASSKARGAFNSPLHF.

The genes are TRBV7-2 and TRBJ2-5, with 7 positions matching TRBD1. J lost 3 bases, V lost 8 bases, and 6 bases had no gene match. This CDR3 is built from 13 residues. Germline V lookup: CDR1 SGHTA, CDR2 FQGNSA. The CDR3 nucleotides read TGTGCCAGCGAACCTACAGGGGAAGAGACCCAGTACTTC. Amino acid sequence: CASEPTGEETQYF.